A single sample gave rise to the 19 T cell receptor beta chains below, sequenced in a study of T cell changes during pregnancy in multiple sclerosis. Profiling relied on immunoSEQ multiplex PCR, and the TCRdb table lists in-frame clones only, not all of them. The sample lists some 39,000 clones, about 90% seen once, with 0.55% to 0.7% in the top ten. Source: CD4+ T cells from peripheral blood mononuclear cells, taken in the second trimester of pregnancy. The receptors originated from a female donor in good health, enrolled as a control in a pregnancy study.

CDR3 DNA sequence: TGTGCCAGCAGTGCCGGGACTAGCGGGGGTAATGAGCAGTTCTTC. It specifies CASSAGTSGGNEQFF. V usage is TRBV6-5 and J usage is TRBJ2-1; 14 bases align to TRBD2. The ends lost 5 bases at V and 7 bases at J; junction bases unmatched: 4. The germline V gene has CDR1 MNHEY and CDR2 SVGAGI. The CDR3 runs to 15 residues.

A few counts support this clone. The genes are TRBV9 and TRBJ2-2; the D gene is possibly TRBD1 (6 bases). With 3 bases removed from V and 4 bases from J, the gap between germline ends came to 13 bases. Germline loops: CDR1 SGDLS, CDR2 YYNGEE. The CDR3 runs to 15 residues. The CDR3 region is CASSGGQSLTGELFF. In DNA form, the CDR3 reads TGTGCCAGCAGCGGCGGACAGAGCCTCACCGGGGAGCTGTTTTTT.

This chain links TRBV5-8 with TRBJ2-2; the D gene is possibly TRBD2 (5 bases). The CDR3 is made up of 15 amino acids. The germline V gene has CDR1 SGHTS and CDR2 YDEGEE. V was cut by 4 bases and J by 1 base, with 11 bases left in between. CDR3 sequence reads: CASSPNRENTGELFF. For the CDR3, the DNA is TGTGCCAGCAGCCCTAACCGGGAGAACACCGGGGAGCTGTTTTTT.

This clone was found once. The V call is TRBV7-2, the J call TRBJ1-1, with D tentatively TRBD1 (5 bases). This CDR3 has 14 amino acids. Trimming shortened V by 1 base and J by 1 base, and 7 bases separated the two germline ends. Germline CDR1 SGHTA, CDR2 FQGNSA. This CDR3 is CASSLVTGNTEAFF. In DNA form, the CDR3 reads TGTGCCAGCAGCTTAGTTACAGGGAACACTGAAGCTTTCTTT.

The chain recombines TRBV9 with TRBJ2-1; 12 nucleotides line up with TRBD2. From germline, CDR1 is SGDLS and CDR2 YYNGEE. Trimming took 4 bases from V and 3 from J; bases not matched to a gene: 5. The CDR3 loop spans 16 amino acids. This CDR3 is CASSLRLAGDYNEQFF. The CDR3 region has the DNA TGTGCCAGCAGCCTCCGACTAGCGGGGGACTACAATGAGCAGTTCTTC. The variable domain in full, with the rest retrieved from reference TRBV9 and TRBJ2-1, is DSGVTQTPKHLITATGQRVTLRCSPRSGDLSVYWYQQSLDQGLQFLIQYYNGEERAKGNILERFSAQQFPDLHSELNLSSLELGDSALYFCASSLRLAGDYNEQFFGPGTRLTVL.

The CDR3 DNA reads as TGTGCCAGCAGTCCCCTTAGCGGGGGGGTCCCTGAGACCCAGTACTTC. Protein product: CASSPLSGGVPETQYF. The rearrangement uses TRBV4-2 and TRBJ2-5, with 11 bases aligning to TRBD2. With V trimmed by 6 bases and J by 5 bases, 11 bases remained unmatched. This CDR3 comprises 16 residues. CDR1 and CDR2 (germline): LGHNA, YNFKEQ.

CDR3 sequence (DNA): TGTGCTAGTGCGCGAGGAGATAGCAATCAGCCCCAGCATTTT. Amino acids: CASARGDSNQPQHF. The chain links TRBV12-5 to TRBJ1-5; D gene ambiguous. Germline CDR1 LGHNT, CDR2 FRNRAP. CDR3 length: 14 amino acids. Trimming removed 7 bases at V and 0 bases at J, with 10 bases between.

V and J are TRBV6-6 and TRBJ2-7, with TRBD1 matching over 9 bases. V shed 0 bases and J 2 bases; nucleotides not matched to a gene: 2. This CDR3 region has 15 residues. The germline gives CDR1 MNHNY, CDR2 SVGAGI (reference sequence). CDR3 region: CASSYSRDRAYEQYF. The CDR3 DNA follows: TGTGCCAGCAGTTACTCAAGGGACAGGGCCTACGAGCAGTACTTC.

The chain has TRBV11-2 and TRBJ2-1; 8 bases align to TRBD1. The CDR3 totals 16 residues. The trim removed 1 base at V and 5 bases at J, leaving 7 bases unmatched. Germline V gives CDR1 SGHAT, CDR2 FQNNGV. The CDR3 nucleotides are TGTGCCAGCAGCTTAGCCGACAGGGGAAGAAACAATGAGCAGTTCTTC. This translates into CASSLADRGRNNEQFF.

Here the CDR3 reads CASGLTGETQYF. For the CDR3, the DNA is TGTGCTAGTGGTTTGACGGGTGAGACCCAGTACTTC. The genes are TRBV12-5 and TRBJ2-5; no firm D call. Trimming took off 2 bases at V and 5 bases at J, with 6 bases between the two ends. This CDR3 is 12 amino acids long. Germline CDR1 reads LGHNT; CDR2 reads FRNRAP. The full variable domain, its missing parts supplied by reference TRBV12-5 and TRBJ2-5, is DARVTQTPRHKVTEMGQEVTMRCQPILGHNTVFWYRQTMMQGLELLAYFRNRAPLDDSGMPKDRFSAEMPDATLATLKIQPSEPRDSAVYFCASGLTGETQYFGPGTRLLVL.

The rearrangement joins TRBV20-1 to TRBJ2-5; unclear D gene. The germline V gene encodes CDR1 DFQATT and CDR2 SNEGSKA (reference sequence). The V gene lost 5 bases and the J gene lost 4 bases, with 5 bases spanning the gap. CDR3 size: 10 residues. CDR3 coding DNA: TGCAGTGCTGGCCGAGAGACCCAGTACTTC. This translates into CSAGRETQYF.

V usage is TRBV2 and J usage is TRBJ1-2, with 7 bases aligning to TRBD1. CDR3 length equals 16 residues. In germline, CDR1 is SNHLY, CDR2 FYNNEI. V gave up 3 bases and J gave up 7 bases; unmatched junction bases: 14. The CDR3: CASSDPRRQGRSGYTF. The CDR3 coding sequence is TGTGCCAGCAGTGATCCCCGAAGACAGGGTAGATCTGGCTACACCTTC. Full variable domain (outside the CDR3, taken from reference TRBV2 and TRBJ1-2): EPEVTQTPSHQVTQMGQEVILRCVPISNHLYFYWYRQILGQKVEFLVSFYNNEISEKSEIFDDQFSVERPDGSNFTLKIRSTKLEDSAMYFCASSDPRRQGRSGYTFGSGTRLTVV.

J is TRBJ2-6 and V is TRBV29-1, with D uncertain. This CDR3 contains 14 residues. V was trimmed by 3 bases and J by 2 bases, leaving 8 bases between them. Germline V gene sequence: CDR1 SQVTM, CDR2 ANQGSEA. The CDR3 loop reads CSVDTTAGANVLTF. The CDR3 region has the DNA TGCAGCGTTGACACGACTGCTGGGGCCAACGTCCTGACTTTC.

J is TRBJ2-3 and V is TRBV6-5; 11 nucleotides line up with TRBD2. Trimming cost V 3 bases and J 4 bases; bases outside gene matches: 6. The CDR3 runs to 16 residues. Per the germline V gene, CDR1 is MNHEY and CDR2 is SVGAGI. CDR3 bases: TGTGCCAGCAGTTATATCATAGCGGGGGGGCCAGATACGCAGTATTTT. The encoded protein is CASSYIIAGGPDTQYF.

This rearrangement joins TRBV19 to TRBJ1-2; D call uncertain. This CDR3 has 14 amino acids. Germline V lookup: CDR1 LNHDA, CDR2 SQIVND (reference sequence). The germline V and J ends were trimmed by 1 base and 3 bases, with 9 bases remaining between them. CDR3 coding DNA: TGTGCCAGTAGTATAGCTCGGGGAGACTATGGCTACACCTTC. Translation: CASSIARGDYGYTF.

CDR3 DNA: TGTGCCAGCAGCGTGGGGCAGGGGGGCGGGTTCACTGAAGCTTTCTTT. Protein sequence: CASSVGQGGGFTEAFF. The chain links TRBV9 to TRBJ1-1; 7 bases align to TRBD1. The CDR3 contains 16 residues. Germline CDR1 reads SGDLS; CDR2 reads YYNGEE. J gave up 4 bases and V 2 bases, and 11 bases lay outside the gene matches.

The chain employs TRBV18 and TRBJ1-2, with D maybe TRBD1 (6 bases). The CDR3 spans 15 residues. V was cut by 3 bases and J by 5 bases, with 16 bases left in between. Germline CDR1 is KGHSH and CDR2 is LQKENI. CDR3 sequence (DNA): TGTGCCAGCTCACCTCCGGGACAAAACGTTTATGGCTACACCTTC. Its protein product is CASSPPGQNVYGYTF.

V usage is TRBV6-6 and J usage is TRBJ1-1, with 8 nucleotides matching TRBD1. The CDR3 extends over 13 amino acids. J was trimmed by 10 bases and V by 4 bases; bases with no gene match: 8. In germline, CDR1 is MNHNY, CDR2 SVGAGI (reference sequence). The chain's CDR3 is CASSSISGTGAFF. In nucleotides, the CDR3 is TGTGCCAGCAGTTCTATTTCCGGGACAGGAGCTTTCTTT.

The chain's CDR3 is CASNNGGTFTYEQYF. The CDR3 bases are TGTGCCAGCAACAACGGGGGGACTTTTACCTACGAGCAGTACTTC. The rearrangement joins TRBV28 to TRBJ2-7, with 7 positions matching TRBD2. V shed 7 bases and J 2 bases; nucleotides not matched to a gene: 11. This CDR3 comprises 15 residues. CDR1 and CDR2 from the germline V gene are MDHEN and SYDVKM.